This T cell receptor beta chain was recovered during a study of blood T cell repertoires in COVID-19. Across the study: There were acute and convalescent COVID-19 samples, and they came from the United States, Italy and Spain. In each case, the material was cDNA or gDNA derived from T cells, B-cell-depleted T cells, or PBMCs.

Authors' analysis steps: How many nucleated cells were present was estimated from reference gene primer amplification. The repertoire was sequenced with immunoSEQ multiplex PCR; TCRdb's copy has only in-frame clones and lacks some. V, J and clone size derive from that table, while D and trimming were established from the DNA sequence. The profile shows around 69,000 clones, roughly 79% of them singletons. This CDR3 contains 12 residues. V lost 9 bases and J lost 0, with 9 bases in between. The sample comprised peripheral blood. This chain joins TRBV12-3 or TRBV12-4 and TRBJ2-7; a possible D gene is TRBD1 (5 bases). The receptor was isolated from a woman between 65 and 79 years old with acute or convalescent COVID-19. The CDR3 DNA is TGTGCCAGTGGACAAAGCTCCTACGAGCAGTACTTC. Encoded protein: CASGQSSYEQYF.